The clone carrying this TCR beta chain was observed at least ten times. The target antigen is unknown. The data belong to a study of response to subunit inactivated influenza vaccine. Findings and caveats of the study: The authors offered the suggestion that each seasonal influenza vaccination recruits few new T cells.

TCRdb reanalysed the RT-PCR reads using MiXCR and keeps one entry per CDR3 protein. This table holds almost 250,000 distinct CDR3 sequences, 10% to 15% found once. The CDR3 covers 15 residues. The V gene lost 4 bases and the J gene lost 1 base, with 13 bases spanning the gap. Per germline, CDR1 LGHNA and CDR2 YSLEER. The sequences come from non-naive T cells sorted from PBMCs, collected less than 15 days before vaccination. The chain has TRBV4-3 and TRBJ1-1, with D possibly being TRBD1 (5 bases). This sequence originates from a man between 50 and 59 years old who received an inactivated influenza vaccine. CDR3 loop: CASSLSGLTNTEAFF. CDR3 DNA sequence: TGCGCCAGCAGCCTATCGGGACTCACGAACACTGAAGCTTTCTTT.